The 19 T cell receptor beta chains below all came from one sample that was sequenced in a study of blood T cells in healthy people across ages. Primed by a sample-barcoded 5' primer and a J-beta primer mix, a second PCR proceeded for roughly 6 to 12 cycles. TCRdb reprocessed the 5' RACE reads via MiXCR and lists one record per CDR3 protein. The sample lists approximately 960,000 distinct CDR3 sequences; almost 30% were seen once. These data also featured in a second study, about T cells of mothers and their children.

Sequences were obtained from blood. The source of these receptors is a woman aged 35 to 49 in good health.

Notes on this clonotype: Being one base from a much bigger clone, this may be a read error. The CDR3 nucleotides are TGTGCCAGCAGCCAAGATGCGACTAGCGGGGGGTGTTACGAGCAGTACTTC. Amino acid sequence: CASSQDATSGGCYEQYF. The chain recombines TRBV4-2 with TRBJ2-4, with 13 bases matching TRBD2. TRBJ2-7 explains the end of the DNA better; the J call may be wrong. Germline-derived CDR1 and CDR2 are LGHNA and YNFKEQ. There are 17 residues in the CDR3.

The sample holds a few counts of this clonotype. This chain uses TRBV20-1 with TRBJ2-1; D uncertain. V was trimmed by 2 bases and J by 8 bases, leaving 4 bases between them. CDR1 and CDR2 from the germline V gene are DFQATT and SNEGSKA (reference sequence). The CDR3 covers 10 residues. This chain's CDR3 is CSARKYEQFF. The CDR3, as DNA: TGCAGTGCTAGAAAATATGAGCAGTTCTTC.

This chain uses TRBV6-4 with TRBJ1-1; D remains ambiguous. CDR1 MRHNA and CDR2 SNTAGT come from the germline V gene. The ends were cut back, 0 bases at V and 1 base at J, with 12 bases in the middle. The CDR3 length is 16 residues. The CDR3 bases are TGTGCCAGCAGTGACTCCCGCGGACGGCAGAACACTGAAGCTTTCTTT. It yields the protein CASSDSRGRQNTEAFF.

This clonotype is a singleton in its sample. J is TRBJ2-5 and V is TRBV7-3; D is perhaps TRBD1 or TRBD2 (6 bases each). Germline V gene lookup returns CDR1 SGHTA and CDR2 FQGTGA. With 2 bases removed from V and 4 bases from J, the gap between germline ends came to 14 bases. This CDR3 is built from 15 residues. The CDR3 loop reads CASSLVPGAVETQYF. CDR3 nucleotide sequence: TGTGCCAGCAGCTTAGTTCCGGGGGCTGTAGAGACCCAGTACTTC. The whole variable domain, filled in from reference TRBV7-3 and TRBJ2-5, reads GAGVSQTPSNKVTEKGKYVELRCDPISGHTALYWYRQSLGQGPEFLIYFQGTGAADDSGLPNDRFFAVRPEGSVSTLKIQRTERGDSAVYLCASSLVPGAVETQYFGPGTRLLVL.

This clonotype was found many times. The chain recombines TRBV20-1 with TRBJ2-5; D is ambiguous. The V gene lost 2 bases and the J gene lost 3 bases, with 10 bases spanning the gap. The CDR3 spans 13 residues. From germline, CDR1 is DFQATT and CDR2 SNEGSKA (reference sequence). The CDR3 DNA sequence: TGCAGTGCTAGACCTTTGAGTGAAGAGACCCAGTACTTC. The encoded protein is CSARPLSEETQYF.

As to this clonotype: A clone one base away is much larger, so this may be a read error. The chain links TRBV27 to TRBJ1-2; a weak D match, TRBD1 (5 bases). This CDR3 has 13 amino acids. The V gene lost 2 bases and the J gene lost 12 bases, with 16 bases spanning the gap. Germline loops: CDR1 MNHEY, CDR2 SMNVEV (reference sequence). This CDR3 reads CASSLRQGRGHTF. In DNA form, the CDR3 reads TGTGCCAGCAGTTTAAGGCAGGGTCGGGGCCACACCTTC.

In its sample, this clonotype was seen many times. The chain recombines TRBV28 with TRBJ2-1; 14 nucleotides align to TRBD2. The germline CDR1 and CDR2 sequences are MDHEN and SYDVKM. The CDR3 length is 15 residues. V lost 10 bases to trimming and J lost 8 bases; unmatched junction nucleotides: 10. CDR3 residues: CAIGGLAGGADEQFF. Written as DNA, the CDR3 is TGTGCCATAGGCGGACTAGCGGGGGGCGCAGATGAGCAGTTCTTC.

The chain recombines TRBV27 with TRBJ1-1, with unresolved D. The CDR3 is 13 residues long. Trimming took off 2 bases at V and 4 bases at J, with 8 bases between the two ends. Germline CDR1 and CDR2: MNHEY and SMNVEV (reference sequence). CDR3 sequence: CASSLNMVTEAFF. CDR3 nucleotides: TGTGCCAGCAGTTTAAACATGGTCACTGAAGCTTTCTTT.

The gene calls are TRBV27 and TRBJ1-6; D possibly corresponds to TRBD1 (5 bases). This CDR3 contains 14 residues. V was clipped by 6 bases and J by 7 bases, with 13 bases between them. The germline CDR1 and CDR2 sequences are MNHEY and SMNVEV (reference sequence). This CDR3 is CASRGRRDNSPLHF. CDR3 coding DNA: TGTGCCAGCAGAGGACGCCGGGACAATTCACCCCTCCACTTT.

This clonotype was counted only a few times. One junction end does not reproduce the germline sequence, and a read error may be involved. The chain carries TRBV7-7 and TRBJ2-1; 8 nucleotides line up with TRBD1. CDR3 size: 15 residues. Germline V CDR1 and CDR2: SSHAT, FNYEAQ (reference sequence). The CDR3 nucleotides read TGTGCTAGCAGCTTAGTACTCGGACAGGGCAATGAGCAGTTCTTC. Protein product: CASSLVLGQGNEQFF.

Points on this clonotype: Since a much larger clone is just one base distant, this may be a read error. The chain has TRBV20-1 and TRBJ1-1, with D maybe TRBD1 (5 bases). The CDR3 has 14 residues. Per germline, CDR1 DFQATT and CDR2 SNEGSKA (reference sequence). The CDR3 loop is CGAHGGLPNTEAFF. CDR3 coding DNA: TGCGGTGCCCACGGGGGTCTGCCGAACACTGAAGCTTTCTTT.

This clonotype showed up just a few times. The chain has TRBV7-2 and TRBJ2-1; TRBD1 might be the D (6 bases). The CDR3 totals 15 residues. Trimming took 5 bases from V and 4 from J, leaving 15 bases between them. Germline lookup yields CDR1 SGHTA and CDR2 FQGNSA. This CDR3 is CASSPRGTLYNEQFF. The CDR3 DNA reads as TGTGCCAGCAGCCCTAGAGGGACACTGTACAATGAGCAGTTCTTC. Supplemented by reference TRBV7-2 and TRBJ2-1, the full variable domain reads GAGVSQSPSNKVTEKGKDVELRCDPISGHTALYWYRQSLGQGLEFLIYFQGNSAPDKSGLPSDRFSAERTGGSVSTLTIQRTQQEDSAVYLCASSPRGTLYNEQFFGPGTRLTVL.

The chain employs TRBV5-1 and TRBJ2-7; D unresolved. The germline V and J ends were trimmed by 5 bases and 2 bases, with 14 bases remaining between them. CDR1 is SGHRS and CDR2 is YFSETQ in the germline V gene. The CDR3 contains 14 residues. Written as DNA, the CDR3 is TGCGCCAGCAGTTTCCCGGACCCGCCCTACGAGCAGTACTTC. Its translation is CASSFPDPPYEQYF.

At least ten counts were recorded for this clonotype. The chain couples TRBV5-5 to TRBJ1-5, with D unclear. This CDR3 is 16 amino acids long. Germline V gene lookup returns CDR1 SGHKS and CDR2 YYEKEE (reference sequence). With 0 bases removed from V and 2 bases from J, the gap between germline ends came to 12 bases. The CDR3 loop reads CASSLDPDGGNQPQHF. CDR3 sequence (DNA): TGTGCCAGCAGCTTGGATCCAGACGGGGGCAATCAGCCCCAGCATTTT.

The rearrangement joins TRBV6-5 to TRBJ2-7; D could derive from TRBD1 or TRBD2 (6 bases each). Germline values: CDR1 MNHEY, CDR2 SVGAGI. Trimming took off 7 bases at V and 7 bases at J, with 26 bases between the two ends. The CDR3 is made up of 16 amino acids. The CDR3 nucleotides are TGTGCCAGCACCTACGGAGGGGGGCGTCCCTACAATGAGCAGTACTTC. This encodes CASTYGGGRPYNEQYF.

This clonotype was detected a few times. The V gene is TRBV20-1, the J gene TRBJ2-5; TRBD1 is a possible D gene (5 bases). Deletions cut 6 bases from V and 2 bases from J, with 13 bases between. Looked up from germline, CDR1 is DFQATT and CDR2 is SNEGSKA (reference sequence). The length of the CDR3 is 13 residues. The CDR3 nucleotides read TGCAGTGCCCCAGGGTCGGGTCAAGAGACCCAGTACTTC. Protein sequence: CSAPGSGQETQYF.

The table lists this clonotype with a few counts. The rearrangement links TRBV29-1 to TRBJ2-7; TRBD2 might be the D (6 bases). The CDR3 has 14 residues. Germline V gene sequence: CDR1 SQVTM, CDR2 ANQGSEA. The V and J ends lost 5 bases and 2 bases respectively, with 16 bases between them. The DNA for the CDR3 is TGCAGCGTTCGACTCGGGACTCAGACCTACGAGCAGTACTTC. Protein product: CSVRLGTQTYEQYF.

This chain links TRBV3-1 with TRBJ2-5; possible D gene TRBD1, 6 bases. TRBJ2-7 explains the end of the DNA better; the J call may be wrong. The CDR3 has 15 residues. CDR1 and CDR2 from the germline V gene are LGHDT and YNNKEL (reference sequence). CDR3 residues: CASSQGFRGYYEQYF. The CDR3 DNA reads as TGTGCCAGCAGCCAAGGGTTTAGGGGGTACTACGAGCAGTACTTC.

The chain carries TRBV4-3 and TRBJ2-7, with 7 nucleotides matching TRBD1. The ends lost 0 bases at V and 7 bases at J; junction bases unmatched: 12. Germline V gene data show CDR1 as LGHNA and CDR2 as YSLEER. The CDR3 has 16 amino acids. CDR3 amino acids: CASSQDLDRVRREQYF. CDR3 sequence (DNA): TGCGCCAGCAGCCAAGATCTTGACAGGGTCCGGCGGGAGCAGTACTTC.